This T cell receptor beta chain was captured in a study of blood T cell repertoires in COVID-19. Turning to the study itself: Whether acute or convalescent, the COVID-19 samples came from the United States, Italy and Spain. Nucleic acid was either cDNA or gDNA, and it came from T cells, B-cell-depleted T cells, or PBMCs.

Using immunoSEQ multiplex PCR, the repertoire was profiled, and TCRdb retains in-frame clones only, with some absent. The table includes approximately 170,000 clones, 82% detected once. This CDR3 has 17 residues. Germline V CDR1 and CDR2: LNHDA, SQIVND (reference sequence). Deletions cut 1 base from V and 0 bases from J, with 13 bases between. J is TRBJ1-3 and V is TRBV19; D is possibly TRBD1 (5 bases). Sample: peripheral blood. This clonotype was obtained from a woman of 80 years or more with active or convalescent COVID-19. The CDR3 region is CASSIAQGILSGNTIYF. The CDR3 nucleotides are TGTGCCAGTAGTATAGCGCAGGGCATTCTCTCTGGAAACACCATATATTTT.